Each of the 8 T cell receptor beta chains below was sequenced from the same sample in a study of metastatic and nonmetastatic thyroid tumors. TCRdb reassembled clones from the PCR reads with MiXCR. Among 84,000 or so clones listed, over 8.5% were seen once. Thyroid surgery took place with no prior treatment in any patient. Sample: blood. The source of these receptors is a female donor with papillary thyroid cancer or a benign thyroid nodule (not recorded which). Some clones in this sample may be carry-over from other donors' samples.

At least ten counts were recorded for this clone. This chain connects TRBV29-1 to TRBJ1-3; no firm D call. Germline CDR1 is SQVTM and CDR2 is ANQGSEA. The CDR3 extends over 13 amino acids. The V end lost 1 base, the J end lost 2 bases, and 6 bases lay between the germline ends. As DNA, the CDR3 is TGCAGCGTTGAAGGCAGCGCTGGAAACACCATATATTTT. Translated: CSVEGSAGNTIYF.

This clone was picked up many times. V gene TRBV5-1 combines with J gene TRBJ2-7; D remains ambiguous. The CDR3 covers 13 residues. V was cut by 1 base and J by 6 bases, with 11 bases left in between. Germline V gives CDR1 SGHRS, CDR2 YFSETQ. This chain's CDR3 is CASSLRAAGEQYF. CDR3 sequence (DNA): TGCGCCAGCAGCTTGCGGGCAGCTGGCGAGCAGTACTTC.

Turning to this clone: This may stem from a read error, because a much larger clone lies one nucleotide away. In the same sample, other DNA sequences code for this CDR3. The CDR3 loop is CASGQGTTQYF. In nucleotides, the CDR3 is TGTGCAAGCGGACAGGGGACGACGCAGTATTTT. V gene TRBV9 combines with J gene TRBJ2-3; the match to TRBD1 covers 9 bases. This CDR3 has 11 amino acids. Germline V CDR1 and CDR2: SGDLS, YYNGEE.

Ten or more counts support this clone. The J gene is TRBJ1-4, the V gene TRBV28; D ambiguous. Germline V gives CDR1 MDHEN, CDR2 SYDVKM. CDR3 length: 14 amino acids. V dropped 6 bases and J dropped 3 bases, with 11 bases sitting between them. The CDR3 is CASRKARPNEKLFF. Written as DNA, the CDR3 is TGTGCCAGCAGGAAGGCCCGGCCTAATGAAAAACTGTTTTTT.

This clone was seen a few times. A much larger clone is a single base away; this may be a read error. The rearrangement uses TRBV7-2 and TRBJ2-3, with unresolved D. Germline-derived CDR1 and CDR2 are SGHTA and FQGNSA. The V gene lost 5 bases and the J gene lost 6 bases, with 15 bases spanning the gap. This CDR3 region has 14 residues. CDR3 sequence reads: CASSAEGISDTQYF. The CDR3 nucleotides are TGTGCCAGCAGCGCAGAAGGGATCAGTGATACGCAGTATTTT.

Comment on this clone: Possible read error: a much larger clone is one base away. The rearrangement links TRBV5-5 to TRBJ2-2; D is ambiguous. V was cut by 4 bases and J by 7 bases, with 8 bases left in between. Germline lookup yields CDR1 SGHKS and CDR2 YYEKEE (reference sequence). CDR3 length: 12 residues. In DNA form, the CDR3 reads TGTGCCAGCAGCCATGAGAACGGGGAGCTGTTTTTT. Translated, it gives CASSHENGELFF.

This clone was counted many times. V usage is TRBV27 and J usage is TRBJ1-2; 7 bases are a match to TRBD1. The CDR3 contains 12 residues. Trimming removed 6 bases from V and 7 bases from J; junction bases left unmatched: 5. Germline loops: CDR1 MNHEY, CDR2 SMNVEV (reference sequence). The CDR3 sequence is CASSKGAGGYTF. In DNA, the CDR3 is TGTGCCAGCAGCAAGGGGGCGGGTGGCTACACCTTC.

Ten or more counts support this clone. CDR3 in DNA: TGCGCCAGCAGCCGGGAGATGAACACTGAAGCTTTCTTT. Protein product: CASSREMNTEAFF. The rearrangement uses TRBV5-1 and TRBJ1-1; D gene uncertain. Trimming removed 4 bases from V and 0 bases from J, with 7 bases in between. The CDR3 has 13 residues. Looked up from germline, CDR1 is SGHRS and CDR2 is YFSETQ.